This section outlines one T cell receptor beta chain sequence together with its context. Primed by a sample-barcoded 5' primer and a J-beta primer mix, a second PCR proceeded for about 7 to 12 cycles. A 12-random-nucleotide template-switch adaptor tagged each cDNA molecule. TCRdb used MiXCR to reprocess the 5' RACE reads, holding one entry per CDR3 protein. The sample has 800,000 or so distinct CDR3 sequences; 55% to 65% are singletons. The data derive from a study of blood T cells in healthy people across ages. Germline V gives CDR1 SGHRS, CDR2 YFSETQ. J was trimmed by 2 bases and V by 5 bases; bases with no gene match: 7. The CDR3 extends over 15 amino acids.

The sample was blood. The chain uses TRBV5-1 and TRBJ2-1, with 7 bases matching TRBD2. The clonotype was recovered from a young man in good health. The CDR3: CASRRAGRPYNEQFF. The CDR3 coding sequence is TGCGCCAGCAGGCGAGCGGGACGGCCCTACAATGAGCAGTTCTTC.